This T cell receptor (beta chain) was identified in a study of blood T cell repertoires in COVID-19. Per the germline V gene, CDR1 is LNHDA and CDR2 is SQIVND (reference sequence). CDR3 length: 15 amino acids. Trimming stripped 6 bases from V and 0 bases from J, with 14 bases between. The protocol was immunoSEQ multiplex PCR, while the TCRdb copy is restricted to in-frame clones and leaves out a portion. The sample consists of about 200,000 clones, around nine tenths of them appearing once. This clonotype was sampled from a man aged 55 to 70 with acute or convalescent COVID-19. Sequences were obtained from peripheral blood. The chain is built from TRBV19 and TRBJ1-2, with D possibly matching TRBD1 (6 bases). The DNA for the CDR3 is TGTGCCAGTAGCTTGGGGGACAAATCTAACTATGGCTACACCTTC. This gives the protein CASSLGDKSNYGYTF.